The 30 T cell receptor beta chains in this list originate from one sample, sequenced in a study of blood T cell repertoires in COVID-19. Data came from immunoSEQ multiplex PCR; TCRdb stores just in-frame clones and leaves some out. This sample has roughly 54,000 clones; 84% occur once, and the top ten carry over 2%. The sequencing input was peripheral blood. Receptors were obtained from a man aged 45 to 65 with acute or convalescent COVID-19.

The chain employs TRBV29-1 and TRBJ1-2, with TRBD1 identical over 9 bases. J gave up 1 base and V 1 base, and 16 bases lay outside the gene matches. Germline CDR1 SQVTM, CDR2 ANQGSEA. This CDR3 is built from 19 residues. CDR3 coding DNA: TGCAGCGTTGAAGGGGGCTCCGGGACAGGGTCAGGGTTTAACTATGGCTACACCTTC. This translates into CSVEGGSGTGSGFNYGYTF.

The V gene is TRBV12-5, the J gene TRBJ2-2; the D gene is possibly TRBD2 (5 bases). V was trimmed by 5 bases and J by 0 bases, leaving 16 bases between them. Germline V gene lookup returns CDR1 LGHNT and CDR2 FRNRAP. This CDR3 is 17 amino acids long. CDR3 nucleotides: TGTGCTAGTGGTCTAAGGAGGCACTACGCGAACACCGGGGAGCTGTTTTTT. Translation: CASGLRRHYANTGELFF. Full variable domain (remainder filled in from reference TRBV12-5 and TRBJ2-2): DARVTQTPRHKVTEMGQEVTMRCQPILGHNTVFWYRQTMMQGLELLAYFRNRAPLDDSGMPKDRFSAEMPDATLATLKIQPSEPRDSAVYFCASGLRRHYANTGELFFGEGSRLTVL.

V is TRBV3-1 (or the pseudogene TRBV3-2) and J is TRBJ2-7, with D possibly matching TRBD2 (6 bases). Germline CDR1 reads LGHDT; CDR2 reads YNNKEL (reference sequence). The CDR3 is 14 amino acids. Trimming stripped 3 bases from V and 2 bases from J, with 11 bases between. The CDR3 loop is CASSQGGVPYEQYF. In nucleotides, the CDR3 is TGTGCCAGCAGCCAGGGCGGGGTACCCTACGAGCAGTACTTC.

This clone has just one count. CDR3 DNA: TGTGCCAGCAACTGGGGGGAGAACACTGAAGCTTTCTTT. It specifies CASNWGENTEAFF. The rearrangement uses TRBV12-3 or TRBV12-4 and TRBJ1-1; D possibly corresponds to TRBD1 (5 bases). The CDR3 totals 13 residues. V lost 7 bases and J lost 1, with 10 bases in between.

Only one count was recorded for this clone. CDR3 bases: TGTGCCGCACAGGGGGCGAACACCGGGGAGCTGTTTTTT. It is translated as CAAQGANTGELFF. The chain is built from TRBV28 and TRBJ2-2; 8 positions agree with TRBD1. The CDR3 extends over 13 amino acids. Germline V gene data show CDR1 as MDHEN and CDR2 as SYDVKM. V lost 11 bases, J lost 0 bases, and 2 bases stayed unmatched.

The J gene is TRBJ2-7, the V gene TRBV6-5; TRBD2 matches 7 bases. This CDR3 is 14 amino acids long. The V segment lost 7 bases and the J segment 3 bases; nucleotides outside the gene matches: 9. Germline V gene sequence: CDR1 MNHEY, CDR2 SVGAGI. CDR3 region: CASTPWEGGYEQYF. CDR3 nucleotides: TGTGCCAGCACCCCCTGGGAGGGCGGCTACGAGCAGTACTTC.

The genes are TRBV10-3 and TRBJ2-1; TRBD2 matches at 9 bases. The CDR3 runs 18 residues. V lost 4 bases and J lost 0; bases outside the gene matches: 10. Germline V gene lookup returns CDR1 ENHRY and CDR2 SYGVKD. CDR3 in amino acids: CAISATSSSGASYNEQFF. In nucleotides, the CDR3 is TGTGCCATCAGTGCAACTTCTTCTAGCGGGGCCTCCTACAATGAGCAGTTCTTC.

The CDR3 DNA reads TGTGCCAGCAGCGTAGCCGGGGGAACCACCGGGGAGCTGTTTTTT. It codes for CASSVAGGTTGELFF. The V call is TRBV9, the J call TRBJ2-2; D perhaps matches TRBD2 (6 bases). The CDR3 is 15 amino acids. Germline V CDR1 and CDR2: SGDLS, YYNGEE. Trimming shortened V by 0 bases and J by 4 bases, and 10 bases separated the two germline ends.

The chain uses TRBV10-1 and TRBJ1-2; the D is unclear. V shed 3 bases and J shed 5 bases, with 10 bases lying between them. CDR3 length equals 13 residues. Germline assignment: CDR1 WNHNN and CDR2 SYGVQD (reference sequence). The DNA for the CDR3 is TGCGCCAGCAGTGATGGCCGTTCTTATGGCTACACCTTC. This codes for CASSDGRSYGYTF.

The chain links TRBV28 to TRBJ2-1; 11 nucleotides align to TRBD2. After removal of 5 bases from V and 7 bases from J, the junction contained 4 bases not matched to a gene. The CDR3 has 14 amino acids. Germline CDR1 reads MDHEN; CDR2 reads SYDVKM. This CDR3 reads CASSPRTSGNEQFF. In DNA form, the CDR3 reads TGTGCCAGCAGTCCCCGGACTAGCGGGAATGAGCAGTTCTTC.

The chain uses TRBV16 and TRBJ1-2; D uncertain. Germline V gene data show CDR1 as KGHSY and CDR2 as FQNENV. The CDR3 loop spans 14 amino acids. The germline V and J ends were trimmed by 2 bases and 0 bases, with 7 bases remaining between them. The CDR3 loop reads CASSQITANYGYTF. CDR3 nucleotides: TGTGCCAGCAGCCAAATCACAGCTAACTATGGCTACACCTTC.

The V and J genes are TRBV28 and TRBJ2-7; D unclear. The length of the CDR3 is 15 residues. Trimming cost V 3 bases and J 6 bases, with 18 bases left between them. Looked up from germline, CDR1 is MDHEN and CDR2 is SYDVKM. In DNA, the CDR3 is TGTGCCAGCAGTTTGGGCTACCCAATTCCCTCCGAGCAGTACTTC. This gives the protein CASSLGYPIPSEQYF.

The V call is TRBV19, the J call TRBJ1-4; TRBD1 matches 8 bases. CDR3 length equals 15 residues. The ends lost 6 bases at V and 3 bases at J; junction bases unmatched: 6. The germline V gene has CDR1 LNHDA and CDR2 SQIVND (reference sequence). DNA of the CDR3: TGTGCCAGTAGCGACAGGGGTAGGGCTAATGAAAAACTGTTTTTT. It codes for CASSDRGRANEKLFF.

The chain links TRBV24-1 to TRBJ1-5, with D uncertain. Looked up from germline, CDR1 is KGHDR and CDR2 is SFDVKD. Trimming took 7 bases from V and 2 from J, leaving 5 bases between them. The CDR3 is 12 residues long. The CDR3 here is CATSQGNQPQHF. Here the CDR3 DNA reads TGTGCCACCAGCCAGGGCAATCAGCCCCAGCATTTT.

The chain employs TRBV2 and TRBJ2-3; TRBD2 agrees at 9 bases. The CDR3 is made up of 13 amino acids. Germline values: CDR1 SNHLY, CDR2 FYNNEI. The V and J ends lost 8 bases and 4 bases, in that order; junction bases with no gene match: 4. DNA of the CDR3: TGTGCCAGCGCGGGGGGGACCGCAGATACGCAGTATTTT. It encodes CASAGGTADTQYF.

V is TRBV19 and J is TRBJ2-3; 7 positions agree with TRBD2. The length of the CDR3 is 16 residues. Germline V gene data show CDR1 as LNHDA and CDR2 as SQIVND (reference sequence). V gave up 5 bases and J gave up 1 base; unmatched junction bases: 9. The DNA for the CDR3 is TGTGCCAGTAGTCGTGATTTGGGGGGGGGCACAGATACGCAGTATTTT. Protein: CASSRDLGGGTDTQYF.

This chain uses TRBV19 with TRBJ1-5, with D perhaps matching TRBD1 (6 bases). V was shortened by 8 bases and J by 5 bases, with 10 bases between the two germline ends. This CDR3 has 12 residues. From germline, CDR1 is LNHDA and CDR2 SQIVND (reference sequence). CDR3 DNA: TGTGCCAGTCACAGGGCGGATCAGCCCCAGCATTTT. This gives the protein CASHRADQPQHF.

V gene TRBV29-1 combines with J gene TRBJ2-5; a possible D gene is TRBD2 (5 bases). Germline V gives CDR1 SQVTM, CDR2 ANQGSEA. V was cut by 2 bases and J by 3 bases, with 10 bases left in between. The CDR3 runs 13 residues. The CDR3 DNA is TGCAGCGTTGAAACACTAGAGGAAGAGACCCAGTACTTC. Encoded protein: CSVETLEEETQYF.

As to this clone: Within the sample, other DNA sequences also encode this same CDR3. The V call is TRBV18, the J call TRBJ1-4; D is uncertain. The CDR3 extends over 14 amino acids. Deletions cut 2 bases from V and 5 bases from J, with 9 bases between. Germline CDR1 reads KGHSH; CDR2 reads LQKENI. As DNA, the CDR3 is TGTGCCAGCTCACCAGGGTCGGGAAATGAAAAACTGTTTTTT. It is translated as CASSPGSGNEKLFF.

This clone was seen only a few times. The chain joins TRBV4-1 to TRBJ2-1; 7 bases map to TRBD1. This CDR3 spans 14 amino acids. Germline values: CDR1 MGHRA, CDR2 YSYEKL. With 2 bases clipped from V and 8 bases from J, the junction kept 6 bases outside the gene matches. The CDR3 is CASSQRDRTYEQFF. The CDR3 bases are TGCGCCAGCAGCCAAAGGGACAGAACGTATGAGCAGTTCTTC.

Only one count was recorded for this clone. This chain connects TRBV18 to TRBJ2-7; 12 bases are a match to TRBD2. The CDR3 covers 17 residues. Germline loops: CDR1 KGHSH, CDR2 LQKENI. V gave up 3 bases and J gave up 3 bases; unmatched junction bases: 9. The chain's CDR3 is CASSPIGQTSGSYEQYF. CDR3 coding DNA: TGTGCCAGCTCACCTATAGGACAGACTAGCGGGAGCTACGAGCAGTACTTC. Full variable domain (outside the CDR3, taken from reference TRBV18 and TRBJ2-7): NAGVMQNPRHLVRRRGQEARLRCSPMKGHSHVYWYRQLPEEGLKFMVYLQKENIIDESGMPKERFSAEFPKEGPSILRIQQVVRGDSAAYFCASSPIGQTSGSYEQYFGPGTRLTVT.

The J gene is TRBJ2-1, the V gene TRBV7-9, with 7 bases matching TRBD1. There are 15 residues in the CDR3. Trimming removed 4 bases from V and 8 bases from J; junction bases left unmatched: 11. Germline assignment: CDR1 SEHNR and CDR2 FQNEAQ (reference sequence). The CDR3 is CASSSLAGGEYEQFF. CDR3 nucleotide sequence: TGTGCCAGCAGCTCCCTGGCAGGGGGTGAGTATGAGCAGTTCTTC.

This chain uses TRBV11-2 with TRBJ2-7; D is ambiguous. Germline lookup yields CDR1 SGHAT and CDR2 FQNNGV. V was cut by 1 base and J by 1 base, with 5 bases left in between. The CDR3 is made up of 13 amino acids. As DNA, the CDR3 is TGTGCCAGCAGCTTAGCCAATTCCTACGAGCAGTACTTC. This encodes CASSLANSYEQYF.

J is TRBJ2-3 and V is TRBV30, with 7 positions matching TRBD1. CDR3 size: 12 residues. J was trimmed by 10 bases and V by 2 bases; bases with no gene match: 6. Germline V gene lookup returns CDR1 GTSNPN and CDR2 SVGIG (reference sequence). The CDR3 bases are TGTGCCTGGAGTAGAGACAGGGTGGCGCAGTATTTT. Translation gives CAWSRDRVAQYF.

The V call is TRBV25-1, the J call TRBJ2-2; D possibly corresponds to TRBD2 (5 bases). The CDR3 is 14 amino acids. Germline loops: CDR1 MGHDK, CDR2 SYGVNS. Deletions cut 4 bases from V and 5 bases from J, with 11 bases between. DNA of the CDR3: TGTGCCAGCAGTGGAGGGAAAGGGACCGGGGAGCTGTTTTTT. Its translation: CASSGGKGTGELFF.

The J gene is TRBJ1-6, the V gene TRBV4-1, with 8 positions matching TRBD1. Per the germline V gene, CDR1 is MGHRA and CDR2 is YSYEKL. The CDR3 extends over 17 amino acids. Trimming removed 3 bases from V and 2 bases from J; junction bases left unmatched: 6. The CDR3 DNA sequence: TGCGCCAGCAGCCAGAGGACAGGGACCACCTATAATTCACCCCTCCACTTT. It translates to CASSQRTGTTYNSPLHF.

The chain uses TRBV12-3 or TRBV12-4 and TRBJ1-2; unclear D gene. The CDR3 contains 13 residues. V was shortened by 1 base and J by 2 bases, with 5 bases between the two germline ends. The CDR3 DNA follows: TGTGCCAGCAGTTTAGGAGGGAACTATGGCTACACCTTC. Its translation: CASSLGGNYGYTF.

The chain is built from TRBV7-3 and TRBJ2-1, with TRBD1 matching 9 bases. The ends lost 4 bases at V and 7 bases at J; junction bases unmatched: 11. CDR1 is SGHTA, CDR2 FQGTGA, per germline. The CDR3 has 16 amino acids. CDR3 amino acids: CASSWDGTGRSNEQFF. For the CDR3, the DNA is TGTGCCAGCAGCTGGGACGGGACAGGGCGGAGTAATGAGCAGTTCTTC.

The CDR3 loop reads CAIGGYLRKIREQYF. CDR3 nucleotides: TGTGCCATCGGGGGGTACCTGAGGAAGATTCGCGAGCAGTACTTC. The chain carries TRBV24-1 and TRBJ2-7, with 7 bases fitting TRBD2. With V trimmed by 11 bases and J by 6 bases, 18 bases remained unmatched. This CDR3 has 15 residues. The germline CDR1 and CDR2 sequences are KGHDR and SFDVKD.

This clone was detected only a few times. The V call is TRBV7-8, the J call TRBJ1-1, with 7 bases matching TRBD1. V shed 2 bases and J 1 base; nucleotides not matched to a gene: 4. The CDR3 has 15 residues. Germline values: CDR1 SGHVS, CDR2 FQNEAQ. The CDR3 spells CASSLYQGGNTEAFF. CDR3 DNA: TGTGCCAGCAGCTTATACCAGGGGGGGAACACTGAAGCTTTCTTT.